Described below is a single T cell receptor beta chain sequence and its context. The data originate from a study of blood T cell repertoires in COVID-19. Turning to the study itself: The origin of the acute and convalescent COVID-19 samples was the United States, Italy and Spain. Nucleic acid was either cDNA or gDNA, and it came from T cells, B-cell-depleted T cells, or PBMCs.

Per the authors' pipeline: Nucleated cell number was recorded as an estimate derived from reference gene primer amplification. The table came from immunoSEQ multiplex PCR; TCRdb's copy has only in-frame clones and leaves some out. Clonal size and the V and J genes are those of that table, whereas D and trimming came from the DNA. The data show 200,000 to 250,000 clones, approximately 80% seen once. In germline, CDR1 is MDHEN, CDR2 SYDVKM. CDR3 size: 11 residues. Trimming removed 8 bases at V and 1 base at J, with 6 bases between. The source is a woman over 75 with COVID-19, enrolled during active disease. J is TRBJ2-7 and V is TRBV28, with D unresolved. Sequencing was performed on peripheral blood. This CDR3 reads CASQKSYEQYF. CDR3 coding DNA: TGTGCCAGCCAAAAATCCTACGAGCAGTACTTC.